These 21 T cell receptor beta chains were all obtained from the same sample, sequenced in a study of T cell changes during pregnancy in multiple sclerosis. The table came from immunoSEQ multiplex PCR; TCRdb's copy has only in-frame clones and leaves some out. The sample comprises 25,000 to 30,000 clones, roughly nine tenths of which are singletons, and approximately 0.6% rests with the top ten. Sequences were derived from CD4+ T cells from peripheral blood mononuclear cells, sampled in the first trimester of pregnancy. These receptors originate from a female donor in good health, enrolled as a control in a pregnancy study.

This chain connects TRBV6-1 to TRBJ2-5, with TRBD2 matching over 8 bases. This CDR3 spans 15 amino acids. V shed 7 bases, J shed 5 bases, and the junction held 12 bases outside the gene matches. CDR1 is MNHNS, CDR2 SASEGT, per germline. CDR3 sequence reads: CASIPGGGGGETQYF. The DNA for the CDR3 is TGTGCCAGCATCCCGGGCGGGGGCGGGGGGGAGACCCAGTACTTC.

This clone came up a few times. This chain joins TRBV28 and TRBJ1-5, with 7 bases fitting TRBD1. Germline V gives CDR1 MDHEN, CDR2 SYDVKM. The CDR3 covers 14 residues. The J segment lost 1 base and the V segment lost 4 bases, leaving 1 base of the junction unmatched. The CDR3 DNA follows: TGTGCCAGCAGTTCGGGACAGAGCAATCAGCCCCAGCATTTT. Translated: CASSSGQSNQPQHF.

CDR3 coding DNA: TGTGCCAGTAGGGAGACAGGGCCTAGCACAGATACGCAGTATTTT. This encodes CASRETGPSTDTQYF. The chain carries TRBV19 and TRBJ2-3; TRBD1 aligns across 7 bases. The trim removed 6 bases at V and 0 bases at J, leaving 6 bases unmatched. The CDR3 sequence is 15 residues long. Germline-derived CDR1 and CDR2 are LNHDA and SQIVND (reference sequence).

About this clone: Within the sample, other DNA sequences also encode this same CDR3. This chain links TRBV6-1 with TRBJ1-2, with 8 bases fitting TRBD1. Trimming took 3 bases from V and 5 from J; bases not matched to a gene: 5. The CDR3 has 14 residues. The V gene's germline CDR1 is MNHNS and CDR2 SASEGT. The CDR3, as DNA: TGTGCCAGCAGTGAGGCAGGGGGCGCGTATGGCTACACCTTC. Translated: CASSEAGGAYGYTF.

The CDR3 loop reads CASSLSLDRNTEAFF. DNA of the CDR3: TGTGCCAGCAGCTTGTCATTGGACAGGAACACTGAAGCTTTCTTT. This chain joins TRBV5-6 and TRBJ1-1; D is possibly TRBD1 (6 bases). Germline assignment: CDR1 SGHDT and CDR2 YYEEEE. V dropped 1 base and J dropped 1 base, with 11 bases sitting between them. This CDR3 is 15 amino acids long.

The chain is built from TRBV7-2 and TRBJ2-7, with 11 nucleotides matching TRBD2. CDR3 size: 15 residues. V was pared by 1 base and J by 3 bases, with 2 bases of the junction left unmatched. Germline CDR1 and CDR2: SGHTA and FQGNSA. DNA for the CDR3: TGTGCCAGCAGCTTAGGACTAGCGGGGATCTACGAGCAGTACTTC. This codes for CASSLGLAGIYEQYF.

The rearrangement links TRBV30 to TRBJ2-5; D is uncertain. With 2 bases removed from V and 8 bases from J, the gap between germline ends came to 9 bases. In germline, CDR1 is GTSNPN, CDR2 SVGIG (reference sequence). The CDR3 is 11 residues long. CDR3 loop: CAWSLPTTQYF. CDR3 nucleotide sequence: TGTGCCTGGAGTCTCCCTACCACCCAGTACTTC.

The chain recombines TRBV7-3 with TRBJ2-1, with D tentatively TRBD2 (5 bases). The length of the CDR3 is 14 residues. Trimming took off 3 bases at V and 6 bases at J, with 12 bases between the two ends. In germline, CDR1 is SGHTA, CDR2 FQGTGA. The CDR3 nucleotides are TGTGCCAGCAGCTTGGGTAGCGAGGTCAATGAGCAGTTCTTC. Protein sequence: CASSLGSEVNEQFF.

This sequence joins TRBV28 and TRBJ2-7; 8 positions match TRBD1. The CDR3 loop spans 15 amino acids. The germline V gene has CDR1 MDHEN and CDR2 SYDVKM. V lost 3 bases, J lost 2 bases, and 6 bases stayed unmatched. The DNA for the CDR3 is TGTGCCAGCAGTTTCCGGGGACAGGCTACCTACGAGCAGTACTTC. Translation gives CASSFRGQATYEQYF.

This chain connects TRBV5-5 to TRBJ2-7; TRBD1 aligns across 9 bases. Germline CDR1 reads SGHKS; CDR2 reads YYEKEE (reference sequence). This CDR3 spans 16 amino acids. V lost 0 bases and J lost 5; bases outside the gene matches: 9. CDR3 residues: CASSLALTGGLDEQYF. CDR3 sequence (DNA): TGTGCCAGCAGCTTGGCCCTTACAGGGGGCCTCGACGAGCAGTACTTC.

DNA for the CDR3: TGTGCCAGCAGCATAGACAACCCCAATCAGCCCCAGCATTTT. Its translation is CASSIDNPNQPQHF. This sequence joins TRBV7-9 and TRBJ1-5; D unclear. V lost 5 bases and J lost 3, with 11 bases in between. The V gene's germline CDR1 is SEHNR and CDR2 FQNEAQ (reference sequence). This CDR3 is 14 amino acids long.

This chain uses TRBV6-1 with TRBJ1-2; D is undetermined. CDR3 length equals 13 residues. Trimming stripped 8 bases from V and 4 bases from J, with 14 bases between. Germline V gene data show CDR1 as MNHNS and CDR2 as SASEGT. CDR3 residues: CASVAWAGYGYTF. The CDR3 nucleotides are TGTGCCAGCGTCGCCTGGGCAGGCTATGGCTACACCTTC.

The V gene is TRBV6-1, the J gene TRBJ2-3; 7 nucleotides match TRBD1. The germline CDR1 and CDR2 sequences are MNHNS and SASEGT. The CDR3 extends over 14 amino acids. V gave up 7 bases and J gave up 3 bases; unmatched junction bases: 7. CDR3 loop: CASKQGVITDTQYF. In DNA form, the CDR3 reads TGTGCCAGCAAGCAGGGGGTCATTACAGATACGCAGTATTTT.

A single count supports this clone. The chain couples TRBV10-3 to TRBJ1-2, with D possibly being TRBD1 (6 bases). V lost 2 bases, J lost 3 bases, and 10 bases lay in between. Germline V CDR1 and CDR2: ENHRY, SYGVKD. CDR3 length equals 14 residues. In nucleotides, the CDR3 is TGTGCCATCAGTGAGCTAGGGGGAGACTATGGCTACACCTTC. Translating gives CAISELGGDYGYTF.

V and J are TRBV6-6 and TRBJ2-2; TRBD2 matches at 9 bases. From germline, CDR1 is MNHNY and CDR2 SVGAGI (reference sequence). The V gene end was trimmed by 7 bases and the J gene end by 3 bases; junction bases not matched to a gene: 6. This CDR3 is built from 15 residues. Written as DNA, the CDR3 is TGTGCCAGCACCCCCCGACTAGCGGACACCGGGGAGCTGTTTTTT. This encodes CASTPRLADTGELFF.

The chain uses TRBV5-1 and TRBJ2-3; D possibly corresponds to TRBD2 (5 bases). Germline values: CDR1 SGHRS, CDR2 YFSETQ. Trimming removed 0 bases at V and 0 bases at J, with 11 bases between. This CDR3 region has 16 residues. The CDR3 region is CASSLAGETSTDTQYF. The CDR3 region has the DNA TGCGCCAGCAGCTTGGCCGGGGAGACTAGCACAGATACGCAGTATTTT.

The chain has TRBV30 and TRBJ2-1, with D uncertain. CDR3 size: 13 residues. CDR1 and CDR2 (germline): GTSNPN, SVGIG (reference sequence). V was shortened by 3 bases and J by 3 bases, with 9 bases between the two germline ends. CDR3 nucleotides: TGTGCCTGGAGAAAAATCCTCTACAATGAGCAGTTCTTC. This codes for CAWRKILYNEQFF.

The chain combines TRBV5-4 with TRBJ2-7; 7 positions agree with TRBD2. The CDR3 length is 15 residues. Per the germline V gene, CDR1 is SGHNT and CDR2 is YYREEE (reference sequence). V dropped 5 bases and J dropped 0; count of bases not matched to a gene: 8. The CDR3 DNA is TGTGCCAGCAGTCCCCGGCGGGGGAGCTCCTACGAGCAGTACTTC. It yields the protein CASSPRRGSSYEQYF.

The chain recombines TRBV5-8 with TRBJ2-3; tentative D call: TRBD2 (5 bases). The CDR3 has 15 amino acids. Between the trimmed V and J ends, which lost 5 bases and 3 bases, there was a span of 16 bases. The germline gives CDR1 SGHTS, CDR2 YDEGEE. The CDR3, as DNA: TGTGCCAGCAGTCGGTCGGGATCTAGGACAGATACGCAGTATTTT. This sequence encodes CASSRSGSRTDTQYF.

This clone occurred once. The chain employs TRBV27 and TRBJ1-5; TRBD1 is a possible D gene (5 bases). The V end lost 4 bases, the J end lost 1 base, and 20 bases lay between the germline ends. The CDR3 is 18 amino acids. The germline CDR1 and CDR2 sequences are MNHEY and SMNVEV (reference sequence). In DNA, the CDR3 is TGTGCCAGCAGTTCCCGCGGGGGGAAAAACCGGAGCAATCAGCCCCAGCATTTT. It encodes CASSSRGGKNRSNQPQHF.

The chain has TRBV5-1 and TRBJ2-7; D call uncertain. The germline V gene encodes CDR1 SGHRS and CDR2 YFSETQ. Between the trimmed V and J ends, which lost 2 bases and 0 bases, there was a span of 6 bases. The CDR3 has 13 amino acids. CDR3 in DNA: TGCGCCAGCAGCTTTGAGGACTCCTACGAGCAGTACTTC. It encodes CASSFEDSYEQYF.